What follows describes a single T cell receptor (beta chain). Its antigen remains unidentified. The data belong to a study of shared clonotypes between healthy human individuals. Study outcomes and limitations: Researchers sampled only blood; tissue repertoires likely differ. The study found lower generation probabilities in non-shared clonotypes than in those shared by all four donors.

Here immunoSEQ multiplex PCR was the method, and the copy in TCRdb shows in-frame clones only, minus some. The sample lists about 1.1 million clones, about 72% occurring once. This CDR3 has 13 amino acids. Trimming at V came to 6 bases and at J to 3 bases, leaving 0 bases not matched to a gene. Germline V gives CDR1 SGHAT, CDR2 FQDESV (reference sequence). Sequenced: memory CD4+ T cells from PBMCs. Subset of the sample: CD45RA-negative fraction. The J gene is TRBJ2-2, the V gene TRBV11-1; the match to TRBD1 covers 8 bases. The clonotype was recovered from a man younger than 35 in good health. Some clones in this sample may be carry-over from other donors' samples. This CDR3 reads CASRGQDTGELFF. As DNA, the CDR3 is TGTGCCAGCAGGGGACAGGACACCGGGGAGCTGTTTTTT. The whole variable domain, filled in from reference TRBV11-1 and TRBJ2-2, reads EAEVAQSPRYKITEKSQAVAFWCDPISGHATLYWYRQILGQGPELLVQFQDESVVDDSQLPKDRFSAERLKGVDSTLKIQPAELGDSAMYLCASRGQDTGELFFGEGSRLTVL.